This TCR beta chain was sequenced for a study of blood T cell repertoires in COVID-19. About the study: The samples span acute and convalescent COVID-19 from the United States, Italy and Spain. PBMCs, B-cell-depleted T cells, or T cells provided the cDNA or gDNA that made up the material.

V lost 4 bases and J 1 base, leaving 11 bases between the germline ends. The CDR3 covers 15 residues. Germline V CDR1 and CDR2: SGHRS, YFSETQ. Clones were read by immunoSEQ multiplex PCR, and TCRdb kept only the in-frame ones, dropping some. The data hold about 140,000 clones, with roughly 84% observed a single time. The sequence derives from a human donor in a cohort sampled during active COVID-19. The sequencing sample was made of peripheral blood. The chain links TRBV5-1 to TRBJ2-2, with a tentative D call TRBD1 (5 bases). CDR3 sequence: CASSPQTENTGELFF. CDR3 bases: TGCGCCAGCAGCCCACAGACAGAGAACACCGGGGAGCTGTTTTTT.